This T cell receptor beta chain was profiled in a study of T cells in Graves' hyperthyroidism and ophthalmopathy (dated by TCRdb to the late 2010s). General notes on the study: Peripheral blood was sampled at the time of initial diagnosis, prior to any treatment. A discovery cohort of around 100 patients, 43 with Graves' ophthalmopathy and about 58 with stable Graves' hyperthyroidism, was used to find distinguishing TCR V-J signatures. An independent validation cohort of under 20 hyperthyroidism patients and 17 patients who later progressed to ophthalmopathy tested prospective prediction of ophthalmopathy. The 100 discovery patients were randomly split 7:3 into training and test sets. The study also compared thyroid tissue and blood T-cell repertoires from a handful of Graves' hyperthyroidism patients. After sampling, hyperthyroidism patients received methimazole starting at 30 mg daily, and ophthalmopathy patients received high-dose intravenous methylprednisolone. The paper describes TCR Vbeta CDR3 sequencing of 130 to 150 peripheral blood samples, made up of around 41 ophthalmopathy patients, approximately 76 hyperthyroidism patients and 17 progressor patients. Findings and caveats that apply to the study as a whole: Most expanded thyroid clonotypes (frequency above 0.001) were also found in blood, which suggests that blood repertoires may mirror thyroid immune responses. In cross-validation, a model built on a 13 V-J signature told ophthalmopathy apart from stable hyperthyroidism with just under 90% sensitivity and roughly 81% specificity, and in testing the same model reached 80%/75%. No statistical method was used to set the sample size in advance, and investigators knew the group allocation. In validation, progression to ophthalmopathy was predicted by the model with 70.59% sensitivity and 72% to 85% specificity, a median of 6.5 months before onset.

TCR beta CDR3 regions were amplified from RNA transcripts. The TCR CDR3 was subjected to a first round of RT-PCR using the HTBI primer set and the Qiagen OneStep RT-PCR kit. A second multiplex PCR round built the libraries, followed by size selection and purification. Libraries were sequenced paired-end with 100 bp reads on an Illumina HiSeq2000. Per the original workflow: SOAPnuke was used to process the raw data, removing reads that contained adapters or uncalled bases, had a mean Phred below 15, or lacked an exact match to the constant primer or identifier. COPE v1.2.5 was used to merge high-quality paired reads, and clonotypes were defined as unique nucleotide sequences. Clonotypes were aligned to IMGT TRBV, TRBD and TRBJ reference segments using MiTCR v1.1. Only V-J combinations with frequency above 0.0001, covering 99.2% of repertoires, were analysed. The TCS score was defined as the ratio of F50 (clonal expansion) to E x V (chaos), calculated using BLOSUM62-based TCRdist between CDR3 peptides within each V-J. Welch's t-statistics and random forest reduced around 510 V-J features to 13, which were used in a naive Bayes classifier (R e1071). Using fastp at Q25 and MiXCR, TCRdb reprocessed the public reads and kept productive beta chains. One record per CDR3 amino acid sequence lists the most common genes and DNA. TCRdb, not the original authors, processed these V and J calls. The sample table contains 600,000 to 650,000 distinct CDR3 sequences; only one count was recorded for 15% to 20% of them. The ten largest clones capture 3.5% to 4% of the sample.

Notes on this clonotype: What antigen it recognizes has not been identified. No much larger clone is present one base from it, and per-base qualities are unavailable.

Graves' hyperthyroidism was defined as stable when no progression to ophthalmopathy occurred over 18 months of follow-up. The hyperthyroidism patients were between 18 and 65 years old and newly diagnosed, with a disease duration of less than 2 months. Any patient with an uncontrolled infection, another autoimmune disease, pregnancy or lactation was excluded. Diagnoses relied on clinical symptoms, serum thyroxine and TRAb, thyroid ultrasound and orbital computed tomography. PBMCs were separated from roughly 10 ml of fresh peripheral blood using Ficoll-Paque density gradient centrifugation. Total RNA was extracted using Trizol reagent, and RNA quality was assessed on an Agilent 2100 Bioanalyzer. The CDR3 covers 16 residues, taking in both the cysteine and the phenylalanine. Only the CDR3 portion is preserved as DNA: 48 bases, with reading frame beginning at the first base. The germline V gene specifies KGHSH as CDR1 and LQKENI as CDR2. Ends trimmed: V by 4 bases, J by 5 bases; bases unmatched to a gene: 12.

In this chain, TRBV18 is recombined with TRBJ2-7; 9 nucleotides in the junction match TRBD1. Sequenced sample: blood. This receptor was identified in a woman in her 30s with Graves' hyperthyroidism. Here the CDR3 is given as CASSQQTGTGMHEQYF. The DNA sequence is as follows: TGTGCCAGCTCACAGCAAACCGGGACAGGGATGCACGAGCAGTACTTC.